This TCR beta chain was obtained from a study of blood T cell repertoires in COVID-19. Study at large: The United States, Italy and Spain provided the acute and convalescent COVID-19 samples. T cells, B-cell-depleted T cells, or PBMCs provided the cDNA or gDNA that served as material.

Original analysis: Amplified reference gene primers provided the basis for estimating nucleated cell counts. TCRdb keeps only in-frame clones here, not all; method: immunoSEQ multiplex PCR. The D gene and trimming were derived from the DNA, and the V and J assignments and clone size from that table. Seen here are approximately 240,000 clones, 80% to 85% observed once, and the top ten hold roughly 2.4%. In its sample, this clone was seen once. The V and J ends lost 2 bases and 7 bases respectively, with 10 bases between them. This CDR3 spans 14 amino acids. Germline V lookup: CDR1 SGHDT, CDR2 YYEEEE. The sample taken for sequencing was peripheral blood. This TCR came from a woman aged 55-69 years with acute or convalescent COVID-19. The rearrangement uses TRBV5-6 and TRBJ1-6; D is ambiguous. Here the CDR3 DNA reads TGTGCCAGCAGCTTCGGAGGGAAGAATTCACCCCTCCACTTT. Translation gives CASSFGGKNSPLHF.